This record concerns one T cell receptor (beta chain) sequence. The method was immunoSEQ multiplex PCR; TCRdb's version includes in-frame clones alone and lacks a portion of them. The sample lists about 250,000 clones, around 90% occurring once. CDR1 is SGHVS, CDR2 FQNEAQ, per germline. V lost 5 bases to trimming and J lost 3 bases; unmatched junction nucleotides: 5. The CDR3 has 14 amino acids. The sample comes from a study of blood T cell repertoires in COVID-19. The V gene is TRBV7-8, the J gene TRBJ1-1; 8 nucleotides agree with TRBD1. The clonotype originates from a man older than 75 with acute or convalescent COVID-19. The specimen was peripheral blood. CDR3 amino acids: CASSPPGGHTEAFF. In nucleotides, the CDR3 is TGTGCCAGCAGCCCCCCAGGGGGCCACACTGAAGCTTTCTTT.